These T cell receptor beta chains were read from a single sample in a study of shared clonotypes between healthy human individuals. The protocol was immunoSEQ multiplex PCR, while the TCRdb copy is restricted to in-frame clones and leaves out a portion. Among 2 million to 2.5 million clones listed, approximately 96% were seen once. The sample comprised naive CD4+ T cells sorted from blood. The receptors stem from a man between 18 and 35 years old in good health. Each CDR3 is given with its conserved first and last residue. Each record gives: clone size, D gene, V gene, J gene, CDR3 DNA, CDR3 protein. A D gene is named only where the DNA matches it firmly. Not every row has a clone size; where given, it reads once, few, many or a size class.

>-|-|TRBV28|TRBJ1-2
TGTGCCAGCAGTTCTACGGGGGCAGGCCCTTATGGCTACACCTTC
CASSSTGAGPYGYTF
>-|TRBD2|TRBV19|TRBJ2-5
TGTGCCAGTAGTATAAGTAGCGGGGCTGAGACCCAGTACTTC
CASSISSGAETQYF
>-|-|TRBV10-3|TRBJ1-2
TGTGCCATCAGTCCCTCGGGGGGGGAAGAGCGTGGCTACACCTTC
CAISPSGGEERGYTF
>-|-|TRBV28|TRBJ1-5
TGTGCCAGCAGTCCCCACAAGCCCTTCAAGGGTAGCAATCAGCCCCAGCATTTT
CASSPHKPFKGSNQPQHF
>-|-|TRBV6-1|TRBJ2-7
TGTGCCAGCAGTGAAGGTACAGGGCGGTACGAGCAGTACTTC
CASSEGTGRYEQYF
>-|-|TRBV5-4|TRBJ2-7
TGTGCCAGCAGCTTGGGGGCAGAGGGCTACGAGCAGTACTTC
CASSLGAEGYEQYF
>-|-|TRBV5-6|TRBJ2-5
TGTGCCAGCAGCTTTGGTTTGGTCGGAAAAGAGACCCAGTACTTC
CASSFGLVGKETQYF
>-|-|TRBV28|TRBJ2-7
TGTGCCAGCAGTTTATCGTCAGGGAGAGGGGAGCAGTACTTC
CASSLSSGRGEQYF
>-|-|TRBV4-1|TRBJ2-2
TGCGCCAGCAGCCAAGAATCCGACACCGCGAACACCGGGGAGCTGTTTTTT
CASSQESDTANTGELFF
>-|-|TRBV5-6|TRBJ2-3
TGTGCCAGCAGGAATTGGGGAAGCAAAGGAGATACGCAGTATTTT
CASRNWGSKGDTQYF
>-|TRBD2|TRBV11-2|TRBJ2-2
TGTGCCAGCAAGCGGGGCGATGGCACCGGGGAGCTGTTTTTT
CASKRGDGTGELFF
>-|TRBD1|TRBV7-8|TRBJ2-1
TGTGCCAGCAGCCTACGGACAGGATCATACAATGAGCAGTTCTTC
CASSLRTGSYNEQFF
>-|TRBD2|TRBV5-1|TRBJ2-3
TGCGCCAGCAGCTTGGGGCTAGCGGGAGGGGCAGATACGCAGTATTTT
CASSLGLAGGADTQYF
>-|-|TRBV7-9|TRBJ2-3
TGTGCCAGCAGCTTACTAGCCGTGGTAAACACAGATACGCAGTATTTT
CASSLLAVVNTDTQYF
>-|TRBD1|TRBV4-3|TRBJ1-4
TGCGCCAGCAGCCAATTACAGGGGAATTGGGGAAAACTGTTTTTT
CASSQLQGNWGKLFF
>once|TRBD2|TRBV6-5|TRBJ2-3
TGTGCCAGCAGTTACCTTGGGACTAGCGGGATGGATACGCAGTATTTT
CASSYLGTSGMDTQYF